This TCR beta chain was recorded in a study of T cells in Graves' hyperthyroidism and ophthalmopathy. CDR1 and CDR2 from the germline V gene are DFQATT and SNEGSKA (reference sequence). V was shortened by 6 bases and J by 7 bases, with 19 bases between the two germline ends. This CDR3 region has 14 residues. TCR beta CDR3 regions were amplified from RNA. First-round RT-PCR with HTBI primers amplified the TCR CDR3 region. TCRdb used MiXCR to reprocess the multiplex PCR reads, holding one entry per CDR3 protein. The sample yields about half a million distinct CDR3 sequences, 22% seen once. Material for sequencing was blood. The chain links TRBV20-1 to TRBJ2-1; TRBD2 might be the D (6 bases). This clonotype was obtained from a woman in her seventies with Graves' ophthalmopathy. The CDR3: CSATLLGGGNEQFF. DNA of the CDR3: TGCAGTGCCACCCTTTTGGGGGGAGGAAATGAGCAGTTCTTC.